One and the same sample provided the 8 T cell receptor beta chains below, sequenced in a study of T cells and copy number aberrations in small-cell lung cancer. Clones were read by immunoSEQ multiplex PCR, and TCRdb kept only the in-frame ones, dropping some. The sample includes about 1,600 clones, roughly 80% of them seen just once. What was sequenced was normal tissue next to the tumor. These receptors were collected from a man aged 55-75 years with small cell lung cancer.

The rearrangement uses TRBV7-9 and TRBJ2-1, with 7 positions matching TRBD2. CDR1 is SEHNR and CDR2 is FQNEAQ in the germline V gene (reference sequence). This CDR3 is built from 14 residues. The J segment lost 5 bases and the V segment lost 2 bases, leaving 3 bases of the junction unmatched. The CDR3 spells CASSLTLANNEQFF. CDR3 nucleotide sequence: TGTGCCAGCAGCTTAACACTAGCGAACAATGAGCAGTTCTTC.

This rearrangement joins TRBV9 to TRBJ1-5; D remains unclear. Trimming left V 4 bases short and J 4 bases short, with 15 bases between. The length of the CDR3 is 15 residues. Germline V CDR1 and CDR2: SGDLS, YYNGEE. CDR3 region: CASSPSGDPNQPQHF. The CDR3 DNA sequence: TGTGCCAGCAGCCCGTCCGGGGATCCAAATCAGCCCCAGCATTTT.

The chain is built from TRBV27 and TRBJ1-5; D possibly corresponds to TRBD1 (5 bases). The CDR3 spans 15 residues. V lost 7 bases and J 7 bases, leaving 20 bases between the germline ends. CDR1 and CDR2 from the germline V gene are MNHEY and SMNVEV (reference sequence). The CDR3 sequence: CASTVMGQGGQPQHF. CDR3 coding DNA: TGTGCCAGCACCGTTATGGGGCAGGGTGGCCAGCCCCAGCATTTT.

The chain joins TRBV11-2 to TRBJ1-1; no definite D call. Per germline, CDR1 SGHAT and CDR2 FQNNGV. CDR3 size: 16 residues. V was cut by 3 bases and J by 5 bases, with 19 bases left in between. The CDR3 DNA sequence: TGTGCCAGCAGCTTGGAAGGACGGGGATTGAGGACTGAAGCTTTCTTT. Its protein product is CASSLEGRGLRTEAFF.

V and J are TRBV6-5 and TRBJ2-7, with 9 bases lining up with TRBD1. V trimming: 6 bases; J trimming: 3 bases; junction bases outside the gene matches: 6. In germline, CDR1 is MNHEY, CDR2 SVGAGI. CDR3 length: 14 amino acids. This CDR3 is CASSRGTGRYEQYF. As DNA, the CDR3 is TGTGCCAGCAGCCGTGGGACAGGGCGCTACGAGCAGTACTTC.

The chain uses TRBV27 and TRBJ2-6; D unresolved. V lost 8 bases and J lost 4, with 12 bases in between. This CDR3 region has 14 residues. Germline V gives CDR1 MNHEY, CDR2 SMNVEV (reference sequence). The CDR3 loop reads CASGITGGANVLTF. CDR3 nucleotides: TGTGCCAGCGGTATTACTGGAGGGGCCAACGTCCTGACTTTC.

The genes are TRBV9 and TRBJ2-3; no reliable D call. V dropped 5 bases and J dropped 2 bases, with 9 bases sitting between them. Germline V CDR1 and CDR2: SGDLS, YYNGEE. This CDR3 is 13 amino acids long. The CDR3 DNA follows: TGTGCCAGCAGTGATGGGAACACAGATACGCAGTATTTT. Translation: CASSDGNTDTQYF.

The chain has TRBV4-3 and TRBJ2-1, with a possible D match to TRBD2 (7 bases). Trimming removed 1 base from V and 5 bases from J, with 9 bases in between. The germline V gene encodes CDR1 LGHNA and CDR2 YSLEER. The CDR3 totals 14 residues. The CDR3 region is CASSQAGGNNEQFF. The DNA of the CDR3 is TGCGCCAGCAGCCAAGCGGGGGGCAACAATGAGCAGTTCTTC.